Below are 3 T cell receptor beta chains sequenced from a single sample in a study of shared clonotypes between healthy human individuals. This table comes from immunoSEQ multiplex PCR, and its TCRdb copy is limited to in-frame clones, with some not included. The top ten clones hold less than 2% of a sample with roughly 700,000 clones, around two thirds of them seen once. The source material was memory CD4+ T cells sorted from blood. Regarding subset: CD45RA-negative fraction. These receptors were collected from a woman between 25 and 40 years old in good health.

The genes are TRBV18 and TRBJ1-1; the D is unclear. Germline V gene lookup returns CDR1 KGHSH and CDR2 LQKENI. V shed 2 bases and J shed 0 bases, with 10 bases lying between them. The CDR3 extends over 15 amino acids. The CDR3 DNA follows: TGTGCCAGCTCACCAGAGGTTGCCATGAACACTGAAGCTTTCTTT. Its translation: CASSPEVAMNTEAFF.

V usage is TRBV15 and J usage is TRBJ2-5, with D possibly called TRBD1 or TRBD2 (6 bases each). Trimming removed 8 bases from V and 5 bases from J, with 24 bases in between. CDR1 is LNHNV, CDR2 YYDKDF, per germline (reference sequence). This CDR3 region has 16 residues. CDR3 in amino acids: CATQPLGGGNVETQYF. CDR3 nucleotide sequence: TGTGCCACCCAACCGTTAGGAGGGGGGAATGTGGAGACCCAGTACTTC.

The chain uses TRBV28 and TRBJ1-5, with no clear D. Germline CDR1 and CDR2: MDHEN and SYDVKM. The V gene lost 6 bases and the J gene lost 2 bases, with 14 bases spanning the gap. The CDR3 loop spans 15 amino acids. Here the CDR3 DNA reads TGTGCCAGCAGACACTTTCCCCAGGGCAATCAGCCCCAGCATTTT. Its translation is CASRHFPQGNQPQHF.